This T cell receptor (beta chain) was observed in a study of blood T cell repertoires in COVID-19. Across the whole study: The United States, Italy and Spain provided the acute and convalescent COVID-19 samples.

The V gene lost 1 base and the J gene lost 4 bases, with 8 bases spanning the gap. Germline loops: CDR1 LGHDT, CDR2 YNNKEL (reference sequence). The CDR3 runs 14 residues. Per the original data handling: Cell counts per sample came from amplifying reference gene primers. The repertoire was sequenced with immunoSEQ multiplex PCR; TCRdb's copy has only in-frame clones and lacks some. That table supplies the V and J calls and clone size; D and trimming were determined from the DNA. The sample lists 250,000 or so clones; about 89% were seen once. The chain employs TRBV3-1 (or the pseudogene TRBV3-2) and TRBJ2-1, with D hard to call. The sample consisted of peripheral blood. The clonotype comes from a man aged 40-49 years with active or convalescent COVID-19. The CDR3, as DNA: TGTGCCAGCAGCCAAGGAGTAGATTACAATGAGCAGTTCTTC. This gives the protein CASSQGVDYNEQFF.